These T cell receptor beta chains were read from a single sample in a study of breast tumors, draining lymph nodes, adjacent tissues. From the multiplex PCR reads, TCRdb called clonotypes with MiXCR, one entry per CDR3 protein. The table shows around 130,000 distinct CDR3 sequences, with about 31% occurring only once. Sequencing input: axillary lymph node tissue. Every receptor here comes from a female donor with breast cancer. Some clones in this sample may be carry-over from other donors' samples. Both conserved end residues are part of each CDR3. The D gene is left open where the match is weak. A clone size is listed for some rows: how often the clone was seen (once, few, many), or a class if it is expanded.

size,J,V,length,D,CDR3,DNA
many,TRBJ2-1,TRBV20-1,11,NA,CSGLRSNEQFF,TGCAGTGGTCTAAGAAGCAATGAGCAGTTCTTC
many,TRBJ2-5,TRBV6-5,13,NA,CASGPRSGETQYF,TGTGCCTCAGGGCCAAGGAGTGGAGAGACCCAGTACTTC
many,TRBJ2-5,TRBV25-1,16,NA,CASSESWFRARETQYF,TGTGCCAGCAGTGAATCCTGGTTCCGAGCTAGAGAGACCCAGTACTTC
many,TRBJ2-3,TRBV19,15,NA,CASSIGKPSTDTQYF,TGTGCCAGTAGTATTGGGAAACCTAGCACAGATACGCAGTATTTT
many,TRBJ1-6,TRBV6-1,14,NA,CASSEVGGNSPLHF,TGTGCCAGCAGTGAAGTCGGAGGGAATTCACCCCTCCACTTT
NA,TRBJ1-2,TRBV29-1,12,TRBD1,CSVVGTGSGYTF,TGCAGCGTTGTGGGGACAGGGTCTGGCTACACCTTC
many,TRBJ1-2,TRBV6-5,15,TRBD1,CASSYSTGQGLSYTF,TGTGCCAGCAGTTATTCCACCGGACAGGGGCTAAGCTACACCTTC
NA,TRBJ2-6,TRBV7-2,16,NA,CASSRGAGARLGTEAF,TGTGCCAGCAGCCGTGGGGCAGGGGCCCGCCTCGGCACTGAAGCTTTC
many,TRBJ2-4,TRBV20-1,14,TRBD2,CSAREASGGNIQYF,TGCAGTGCTAGAGAAGCTAGCGGGGGTAACATTCAGTACTTC
few,TRBJ1-1,TRBV15,17,NA,CATSREPTLTVNTEAFF,TGTGCCACCAGCAGAGAACCAACCCTGACAGTTAACACTGAAGCTTTCTTT
many,TRBJ1-5,TRBV9,15,NA,CASSGGGGKGQPQHF,TGTGCCAGCAGCGGGGGGGGGGGAAAGGGTCAGCCCCAGCATTTT
many,TRBJ1-4,TRBV30,15,NA,CAWRASTANNEKLFF,TGTGCCTGGAGGGCTTCGACAGCTAATAATGAAAAACTGTTTTTT
many,TRBJ2-5,TRBV6-2/TRBV6-3,17,TRBD2,CASSYGTSGSWSETQYF,TGTGCCAGCAGTTATGGGACTAGCGGCTCCTGGAGCGAGACCCAGTACTTC
many,TRBJ2-7,TRBV6-5,12,NA,CASSYAGYEQYF,TGTGCCAGCAGTTACGCAGGGTACGAGCAGTACTTC
many,TRBJ2-1,TRBV10-3,14,NA,CAISEREDLNEQFF,TGTGCCATCAGTGAGAGGGAGGATCTCAATGAGCAGTTCTTC
many,TRBJ2-5,TRBV9,15,TRBD1,CASSVGGGAQETQYF,TGTGCCAGCAGCGTAGGAGGGGGCGCTCAAGAGACCCAGTACTTC
many,TRBJ1-2,TRBV19,12,NA,CAVGRDLYGYTF,TGTGCCGTAGGCAGGGATCTCTATGGCTACACCTTC
NA,TRBJ2-5,TRBV5-1,17,NA,CASSLDGAGAYQETQYF,TGCGCCAGCAGCTTGGACGGGGCAGGGGCCTACCAAGAGACCCAGTACTTC
many,TRBJ2-3,TRBV30,15,NA,CAWSVLLFSTDTQYF,TGTGCCTGGAGTGTTCTACTTTTTAGCACAGATACGCAGTATTTT
NA,TRBJ2-1,TRBV24-1,17,TRBD2,CATSDKTSGGVNYEQFF,TGTGCCACCAGTGACAAAACTAGCGGGGGGGTAAACTATGAGCAGTTCTTC
many,TRBJ2-5,TRBV4-3,13,NA,CASSQDRGQTQYF,TGCGCCAGCAGCCAAGATCGGGGCCAGACCCAGTACTTC
many,TRBJ2-3,TRBV15,17,TRBD2,CATSRDLPGGVEDTQYF,TGTGCCACCAGTAGAGATCTGCCGGGGGGGGTGGAAGATACGCAGTATTTT
many,TRBJ2-2,TRBV7-6,14,NA,CASSLLGLPGELFF,TGTGCCAGCAGCTTACTGGGGCTTCCCGGGGAGCTGTTTTTT
NA,TRBJ1-5,TRBV20-1,16,TRBD1,CSARDSTGGFQETQHF,TGCAGTGCTAGAGATAGCACAGGGGGCTTCCAAGAGACCCAGCATTTT
NA,TRBJ2-1,TRBV20-1,13,NA,CSASWGAGNEQFF,TGCAGTGCTAGCTGGGGGGCCGGAAATGAGCAGTTCTTC
NA,TRBJ1-6,TRBV20-1,14,NA,CSAGQSSYNSPLHF,TGCAGTGCTGGACAGAGCTCCTATAATTCACCCCTCCACTTT
NA,TRBJ2-1,TRBV7-9,12,NA,CASSSRSNEQFF,TGTGCCAGCAGCAGCAGGAGCAATGAGCAGTTCTTC
many,TRBJ2-6,TRBV7-8,15,NA,CASSLEGSGANVLTF,TGTGCCAGCAGCTTAGAGGGATCTGGGGCCAACGTCCTGACTTTC